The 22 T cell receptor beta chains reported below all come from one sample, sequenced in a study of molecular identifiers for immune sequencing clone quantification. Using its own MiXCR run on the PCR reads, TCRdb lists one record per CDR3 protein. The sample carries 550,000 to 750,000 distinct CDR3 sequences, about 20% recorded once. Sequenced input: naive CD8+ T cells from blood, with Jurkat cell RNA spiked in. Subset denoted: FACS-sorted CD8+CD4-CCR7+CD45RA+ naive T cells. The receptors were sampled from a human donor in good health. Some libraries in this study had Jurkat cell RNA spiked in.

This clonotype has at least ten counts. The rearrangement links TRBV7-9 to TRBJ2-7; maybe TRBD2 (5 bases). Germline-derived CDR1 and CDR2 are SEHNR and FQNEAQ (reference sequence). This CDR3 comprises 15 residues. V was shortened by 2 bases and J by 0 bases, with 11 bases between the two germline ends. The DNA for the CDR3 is TGTGCCAGCAGCTTACCCAGAGACTACTCCTACGAGCAGTACTTC. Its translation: CASSLPRDYSYEQYF.

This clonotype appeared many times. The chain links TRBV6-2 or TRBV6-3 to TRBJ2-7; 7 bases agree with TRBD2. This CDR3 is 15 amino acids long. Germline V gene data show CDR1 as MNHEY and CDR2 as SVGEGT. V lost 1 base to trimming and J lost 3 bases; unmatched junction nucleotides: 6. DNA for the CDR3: TGTGCCAGCAGTTACTTGCCGGGAGGATTCTACGAGCAGTACTTC. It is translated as CASSYLPGGFYEQYF.

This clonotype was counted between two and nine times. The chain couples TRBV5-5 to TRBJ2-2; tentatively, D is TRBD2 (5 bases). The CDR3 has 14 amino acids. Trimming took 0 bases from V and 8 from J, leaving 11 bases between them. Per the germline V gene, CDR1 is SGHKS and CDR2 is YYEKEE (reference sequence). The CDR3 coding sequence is TGTGCCAGCAGCTTGGAACTAGGGCTAGGGGAGCTGTTTTTT. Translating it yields CASSLELGLGELFF.

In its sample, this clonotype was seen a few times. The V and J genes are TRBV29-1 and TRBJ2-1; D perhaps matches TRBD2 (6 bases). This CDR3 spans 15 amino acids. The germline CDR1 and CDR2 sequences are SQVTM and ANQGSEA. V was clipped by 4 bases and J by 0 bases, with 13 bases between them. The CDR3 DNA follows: TGCAGCGTTGCCGGGACTCCTAGCTCCTACAATGAGCAGTTCTTC. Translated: CSVAGTPSSYNEQFF.

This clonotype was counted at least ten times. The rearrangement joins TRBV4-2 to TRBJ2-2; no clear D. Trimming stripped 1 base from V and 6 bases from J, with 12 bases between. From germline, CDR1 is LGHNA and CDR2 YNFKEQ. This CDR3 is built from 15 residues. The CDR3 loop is CASSQGYTGPGELFF. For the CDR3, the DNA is TGTGCCAGCAGCCAAGGGTATACCGGGCCCGGGGAGCTGTTTTTT.

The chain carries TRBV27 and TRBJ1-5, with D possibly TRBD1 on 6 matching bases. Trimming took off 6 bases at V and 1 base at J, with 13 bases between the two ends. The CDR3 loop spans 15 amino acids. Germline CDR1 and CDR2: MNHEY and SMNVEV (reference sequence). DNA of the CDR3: TGTGCCAGCAGGCAACAGGGATTCAGCAATCAGCCCCAGCATTTT. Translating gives CASRQQGFSNQPQHF.

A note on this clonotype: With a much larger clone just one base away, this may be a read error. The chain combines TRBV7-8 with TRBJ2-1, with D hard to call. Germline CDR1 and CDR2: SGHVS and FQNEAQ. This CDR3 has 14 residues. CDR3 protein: CASSFRDSYNEQLF. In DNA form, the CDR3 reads TGTGCCAGCAGCTTTAGAGATTCCTACAATGAGCAGCTCTTC. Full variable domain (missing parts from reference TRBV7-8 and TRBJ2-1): GAGVSQSPRYKVAKRGQDVALRCDPISGHVSLFWYQQALGQGPEFLTYFQNEAQLDKSGLPSDRFFAERPEGSVSTLKIQRTQQEDSAVYLCASSFRDSYNEQLFGPGTRLTVL.

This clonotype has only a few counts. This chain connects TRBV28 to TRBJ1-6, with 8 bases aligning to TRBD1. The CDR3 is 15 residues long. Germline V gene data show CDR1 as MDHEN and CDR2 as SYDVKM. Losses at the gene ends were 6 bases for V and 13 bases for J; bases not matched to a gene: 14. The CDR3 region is CASRYHTGGVPPLHF. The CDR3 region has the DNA TGTGCCAGCAGATACCATACAGGGGGGGTGCCCCCCCTCCACTTT.

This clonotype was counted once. CDR3 region: CASSKTGTGAEKLFF. The CDR3 DNA sequence: TGTGCCAGTAGCAAAACCGGGACAGGGGCTGAAAAACTGTTTTTT. The rearrangement joins TRBV19 to TRBJ1-4; 10 bases line up with TRBD1. CDR3 size: 15 residues. The J segment lost 7 bases and the V segment lost 6 bases, leaving 8 bases of the junction unmatched. Germline CDR1 and CDR2: LNHDA and SQIVND (reference sequence).

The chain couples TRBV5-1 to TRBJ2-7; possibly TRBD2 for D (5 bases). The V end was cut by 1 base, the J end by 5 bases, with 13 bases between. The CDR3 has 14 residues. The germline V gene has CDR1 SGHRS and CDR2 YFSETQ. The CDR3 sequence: CASSLSGFGNEQYF. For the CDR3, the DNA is TGCGCCAGCAGCTTGTCGGGGTTCGGGAACGAGCAGTACTTC. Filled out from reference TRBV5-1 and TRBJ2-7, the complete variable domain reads KAGVTQTPRYLIKTRGQQVTLSCSPISGHRSVSWYQQTPGQGLQFLFEYFSETQRNKGNFPGRFSGRQFSNSRSEMNVSTLELGDSALYLCASSLSGFGNEQYFGPGTRLTVT.

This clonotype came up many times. The CDR3 DNA sequence: TGTGCCAGCAGCTCGCAACCGGGACAGTTCTCTGGGGCCAACGTCCTGACTTTC. Protein product: CASSSQPGQFSGANVLTF. The rearrangement joins TRBV5-4 to TRBJ2-6; 7 bases align to TRBD1. Losses at the gene ends were 3 bases for V and 0 bases for J; bases not matched to a gene: 9. Looked up from germline, CDR1 is SGHNT and CDR2 is YYREEE (reference sequence). This CDR3 is built from 18 residues.

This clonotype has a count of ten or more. CDR3 protein: CASSQDRTRVEKLFF. The CDR3 DNA reads TGCGCCAGCAGCCAAGACCGAACCCGGGTTGAAAAACTGTTTTTT. V is TRBV4-3 and J is TRBJ1-4; D not resolved. The germline V gene encodes CDR1 LGHNA and CDR2 YSLEER. The CDR3 consists of 15 residues. V shed 0 bases and J shed 7 bases, with 12 bases lying between them.

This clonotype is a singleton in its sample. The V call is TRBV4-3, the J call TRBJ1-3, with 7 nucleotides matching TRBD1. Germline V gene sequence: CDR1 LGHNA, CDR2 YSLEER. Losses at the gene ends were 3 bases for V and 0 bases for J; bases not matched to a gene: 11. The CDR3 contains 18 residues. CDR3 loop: CASSQAGGDWVSGNTIYF. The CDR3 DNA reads TGCGCCAGCAGCCAGGCAGGGGGGGATTGGGTCTCTGGAAACACCATATATTTT.

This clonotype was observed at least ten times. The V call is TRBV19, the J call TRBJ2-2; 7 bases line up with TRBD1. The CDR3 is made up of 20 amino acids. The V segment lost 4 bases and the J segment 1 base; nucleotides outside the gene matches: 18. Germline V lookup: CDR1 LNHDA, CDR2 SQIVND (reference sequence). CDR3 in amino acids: CASSTRELTGMDRNTGELFF. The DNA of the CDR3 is TGTGCCAGTAGTACCAGGGAACTGACAGGGATGGACAGGAACACCGGGGAGCTGTTTTTT.

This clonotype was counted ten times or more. CDR3 amino acids: CSVGANEQFF. DNA of the CDR3: TGCAGCGTTGGGGCCAATGAGCAGTTCTTC. The chain combines TRBV29-1 with TRBJ2-1, with D unclear. Trimming cost V 4 bases and J 6 bases, with 4 bases left between them. This CDR3 comprises 10 residues. The germline V gene encodes CDR1 SQVTM and CDR2 ANQGSEA.

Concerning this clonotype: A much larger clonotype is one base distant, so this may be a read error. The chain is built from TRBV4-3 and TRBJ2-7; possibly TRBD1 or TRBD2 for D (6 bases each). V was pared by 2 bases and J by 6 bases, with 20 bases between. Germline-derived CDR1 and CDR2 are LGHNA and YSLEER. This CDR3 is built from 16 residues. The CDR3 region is CASSQRLVGGPGEQYF. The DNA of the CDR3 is TGCGCCAGCAGCCAAAGACTAGTGGGGGGCCCTGGCGAGCAGTACTTC.

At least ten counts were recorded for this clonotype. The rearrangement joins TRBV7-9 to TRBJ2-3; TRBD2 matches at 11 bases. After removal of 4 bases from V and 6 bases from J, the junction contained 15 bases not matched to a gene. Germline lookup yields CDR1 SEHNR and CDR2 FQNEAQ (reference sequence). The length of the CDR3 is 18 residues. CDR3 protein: CASSSNLPTSGGGDTQYF. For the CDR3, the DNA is TGTGCCAGCAGCTCCAACCTCCCAACTAGCGGGGGAGGGGATACGCAGTATTTT.

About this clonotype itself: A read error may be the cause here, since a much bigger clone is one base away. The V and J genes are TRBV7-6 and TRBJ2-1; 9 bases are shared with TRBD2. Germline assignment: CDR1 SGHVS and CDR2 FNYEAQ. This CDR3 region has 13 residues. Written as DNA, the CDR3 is TGTGCCGGCAGCTTAGGACTAGCGAATGAGCAGTTCTTC. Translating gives CAGSLGLANEQFF. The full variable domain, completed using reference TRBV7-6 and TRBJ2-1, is GAGVSQSPRYKVTKRGQDVALRCDPISGHVSLYWYRQALGQGPEFLTYFNYEAQQDKSGLPNDRFSAERPEGSISTLTIQRTEQRDSAMYRCAGSLGLANEQFFGPGTRLTVL.

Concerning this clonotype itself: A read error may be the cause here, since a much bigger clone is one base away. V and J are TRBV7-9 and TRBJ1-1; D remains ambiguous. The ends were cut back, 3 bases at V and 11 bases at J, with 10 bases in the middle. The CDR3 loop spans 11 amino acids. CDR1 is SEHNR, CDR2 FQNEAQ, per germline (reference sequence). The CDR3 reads CASSFPQLAFF. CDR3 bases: TGTGCCAGCAGCTTTCCCCAACTGGCTTTCTTT.

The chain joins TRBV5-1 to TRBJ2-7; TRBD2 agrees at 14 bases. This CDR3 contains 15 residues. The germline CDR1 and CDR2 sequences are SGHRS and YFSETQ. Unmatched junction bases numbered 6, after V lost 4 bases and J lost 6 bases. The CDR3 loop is CASSTGLAGDFEQYF. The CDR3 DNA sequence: TGCGCCAGCAGCACGGGACTAGCGGGAGATTTCGAGCAGTACTTC.

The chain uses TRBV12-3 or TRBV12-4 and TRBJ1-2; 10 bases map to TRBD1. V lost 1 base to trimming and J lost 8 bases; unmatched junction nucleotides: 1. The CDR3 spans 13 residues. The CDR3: CASSLETGGGYTF. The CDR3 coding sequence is TGTGCCAGCAGTTTAGAGACAGGGGGCGGCTACACCTTC.

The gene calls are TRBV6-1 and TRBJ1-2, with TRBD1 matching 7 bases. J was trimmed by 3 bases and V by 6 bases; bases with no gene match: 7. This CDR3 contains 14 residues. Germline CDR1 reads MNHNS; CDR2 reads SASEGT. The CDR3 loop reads CASRELGQHYGYTF. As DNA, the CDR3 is TGTGCCAGCAGGGAGTTGGGACAGCACTATGGCTACACCTTC.